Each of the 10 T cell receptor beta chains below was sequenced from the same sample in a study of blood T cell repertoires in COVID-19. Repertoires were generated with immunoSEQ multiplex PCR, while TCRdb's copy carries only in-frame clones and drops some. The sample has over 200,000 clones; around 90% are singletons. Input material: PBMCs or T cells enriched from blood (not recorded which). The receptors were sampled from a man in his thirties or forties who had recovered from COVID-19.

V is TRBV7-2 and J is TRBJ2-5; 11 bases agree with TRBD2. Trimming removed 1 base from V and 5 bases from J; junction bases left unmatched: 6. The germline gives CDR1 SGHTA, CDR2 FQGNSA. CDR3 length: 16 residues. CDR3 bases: TGTGCCAGCAGCTTAGATAGCGGGGGGGCCGGTGAGACCCAGTACTTC. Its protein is CASSLDSGGAGETQYF.

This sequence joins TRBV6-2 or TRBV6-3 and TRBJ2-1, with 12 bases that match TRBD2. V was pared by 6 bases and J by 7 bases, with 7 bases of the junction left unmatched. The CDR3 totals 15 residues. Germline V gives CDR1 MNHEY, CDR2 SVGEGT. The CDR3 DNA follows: TGTGCCAGCAGCGACCGGACTAGCGGGGTAAATGAGCAGTTCTTC. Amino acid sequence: CASSDRTSGVNEQFF.

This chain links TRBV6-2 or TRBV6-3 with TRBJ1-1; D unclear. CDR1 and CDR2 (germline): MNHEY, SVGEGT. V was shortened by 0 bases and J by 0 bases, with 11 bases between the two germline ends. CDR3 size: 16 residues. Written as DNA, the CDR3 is TGTGCCAGCAGTTACTCAGCCACGGGGATGAACACTGAAGCTTTCTTT. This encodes CASSYSATGMNTEAFF.

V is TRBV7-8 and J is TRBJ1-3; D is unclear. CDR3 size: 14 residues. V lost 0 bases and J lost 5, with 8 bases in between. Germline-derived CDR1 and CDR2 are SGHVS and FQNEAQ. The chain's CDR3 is CASSLAGRRNTIYF. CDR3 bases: TGTGCCAGCAGCTTAGCAGGGAGAAGAAACACCATATATTTT.

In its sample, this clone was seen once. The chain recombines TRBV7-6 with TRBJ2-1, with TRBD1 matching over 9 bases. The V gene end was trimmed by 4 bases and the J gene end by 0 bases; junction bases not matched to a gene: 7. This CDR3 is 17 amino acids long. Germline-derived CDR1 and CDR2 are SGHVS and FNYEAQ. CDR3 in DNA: TGTGCCAGCAGCTCCCACCTGGACAGGGGCTCCTACAATGAGCAGTTCTTC. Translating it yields CASSSHLDRGSYNEQFF.

CDR3 sequence: CTSSQVRTEIMNTEAFF. CDR3 in DNA: TGCACCAGCAGCCAAGTCCGGACTGAAATCATGAACACTGAAGCTTTCTTT. The chain joins TRBV1 to TRBJ1-1. TRBV1 is tagged as a pseudogene. The CDR3 runs 17 residues.

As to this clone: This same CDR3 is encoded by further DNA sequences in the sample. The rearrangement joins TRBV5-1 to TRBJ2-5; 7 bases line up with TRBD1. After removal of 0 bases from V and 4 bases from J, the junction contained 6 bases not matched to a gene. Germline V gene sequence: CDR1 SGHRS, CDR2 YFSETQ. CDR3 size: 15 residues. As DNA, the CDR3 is TGCGCCAGCAGCTTGGCGCTGGCAGGGGGAGAGACCCAGTACTTC. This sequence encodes CASSLALAGGETQYF.

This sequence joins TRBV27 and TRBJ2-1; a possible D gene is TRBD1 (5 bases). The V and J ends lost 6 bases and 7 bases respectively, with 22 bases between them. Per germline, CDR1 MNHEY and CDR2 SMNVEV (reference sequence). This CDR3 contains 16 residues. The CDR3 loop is CASRLTGQVQKNEQFF. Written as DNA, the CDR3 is TGTGCCAGCAGACTGACCGGACAAGTTCAAAAAAATGAGCAGTTCTTC.

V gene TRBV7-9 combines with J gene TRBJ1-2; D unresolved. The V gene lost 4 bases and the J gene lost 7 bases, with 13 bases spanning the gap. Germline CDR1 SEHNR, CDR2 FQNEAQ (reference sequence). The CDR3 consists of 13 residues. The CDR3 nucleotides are TGTGCCAGCAGCTCCAGCGGTCGGGTTGGCTACACCTTC. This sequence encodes CASSSSGRVGYTF.

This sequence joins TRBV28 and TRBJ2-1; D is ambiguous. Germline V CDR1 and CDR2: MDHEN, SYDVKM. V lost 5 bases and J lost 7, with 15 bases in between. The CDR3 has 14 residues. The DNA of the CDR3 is TGTGCCAGCAGTCTGGCCCCCTCTTTGAATGAGCAGTTCTTC. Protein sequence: CASSLAPSLNEQFF.